The 10 T cell receptor beta chains presented below share a single source sample, sequenced in a study of T cell responses to AZD1222 COVID-19 vaccine. TCRdb keeps only in-frame clones here, not all; method: immunoSEQ multiplex PCR. The profile shows 180,000 or so clones, about 89% of them singletons. The input for sequencing was peripheral blood, taken 28 days after the second AZD1222 dose. Receptors were obtained from an adult who received the AZD1222 COVID-19 vaccine.

This clone was detected once. The V and J genes are TRBV18 and TRBJ2-7; D may be TRBD1 (6 bases). CDR3 length equals 15 residues. In germline, CDR1 is KGHSH, CDR2 LQKENI. Trimming removed 3 bases at V and 1 base at J, with 13 bases between. CDR3 coding DNA: TGTGCCAGCTCACCCCGGACAGCCACTTCCTACGAGCAGTACTTC. This sequence encodes CASSPRTATSYEQYF.

The CDR3 nucleotides are TGTGCCAGCAGTGAAGGGCGGGCAGGGAGAGGGGAGCTGTTTTTT. It specifies CASSEGRAGRGELFF. This chain connects TRBV25-1 to TRBJ2-2; D may be TRBD1 or TRBD2 (5 bases each). The CDR3 runs 15 residues. Germline CDR1 and CDR2: MGHDK and SYGVNS. The V and J ends lost 2 bases and 8 bases respectively, with 15 bases between them. Supplemented by reference TRBV25-1 and TRBJ2-2, the full variable domain reads EADIYQTPRYLVIGTGKKITLECSQTMGHDKMYWYQQDPGMELHLIHYSYGVNSTEKGDLSSESTVSRIRTEHFPLTLESARPSHTSQYLCASSEGRAGRGELFFGEGSRLTVL.

The chain recombines TRBV14 with TRBJ1-6; no definite D call. The CDR3 covers 15 residues. V was shortened by 1 base and J by 9 bases, with 13 bases between the two germline ends. CDR1 is SGHDN and CDR2 is FVKESK in the germline V gene. The CDR3 sequence: CASSQVLGRASPLHF. CDR3 coding DNA: TGTGCCAGCAGCCAAGTTTTGGGGAGGGCTTCACCCCTCCACTTT. The full variable domain, with the rest looked up from reference TRBV14 and TRBJ1-6, is EAGVTQFPSHSVIEKGQTVTLRCDPISGHDNLYWYRRVMGKEIKFLLHFVKESKQDESGMPNNRFLAERTGGTYSTLKVQPAELEDSGVYFCASSQVLGRASPLHFGNGTRLTVT.

This clone was found once. The chain is built from TRBV30 and TRBJ2-2, with 7 bases aligning to TRBD1. Losses at the gene ends were 0 bases for V and 4 bases for J; bases not matched to a gene: 2. The CDR3 sequence is 14 residues long. Germline-derived CDR1 and CDR2 are GTSNPN and SVGIG (reference sequence). The CDR3 coding sequence is TGTGCCTGGAGTGTCTCAGGGGGCACCGGGGAGCTGTTTTTT. Protein sequence: CAWSVSGGTGELFF.

The CDR3 DNA is TGTGCCAGTAGTATGCGGAGGGTAGCTGGAAACACCATATATTTT. Encoded protein: CASSMRRVAGNTIYF. This chain links TRBV19 with TRBJ1-3; D not certain. Germline CDR1 and CDR2: LNHDA and SQIVND (reference sequence). Deletions cut 3 bases from V and 2 bases from J, with 11 bases between. CDR3 length equals 15 residues.

The rearrangement joins TRBV5-1 to TRBJ2-2; D unresolved. The CDR3 runs to 15 residues. Deletions cut 1 base from V and 2 bases from J, with 9 bases between. Looked up from germline, CDR1 is SGHRS and CDR2 is YFSETQ. The CDR3 loop reads CASSLPLVNTGELFF. CDR3 DNA: TGCGCCAGCAGCTTGCCACTGGTCAACACCGGGGAGCTGTTTTTT.

This chain links TRBV3-1 (or the pseudogene TRBV3-2) with TRBJ2-3; 10 bases line up with TRBD2. Germline V gene data show CDR1 as LGHDT and CDR2 as YNNKEL (reference sequence). CDR3 size: 15 residues. V was clipped by 5 bases and J by 1 base; unmatched bases: 3. The CDR3 DNA reads as TGTGCCAGCAGCTACGGACTAGCGGGCACAGATACGCAGTATTTT. Its translation is CASSYGLAGTDTQYF.

CDR3 region: CASSLDGGSTDTQYF. As DNA, the CDR3 is TGTGCCAGCAGCTTAGACGGCGGCTCCACAGATACGCAGTATTTT. The chain is built from TRBV7-2 and TRBJ2-3; unclear D gene. V shed 1 base and J shed 2 bases, with 10 bases lying between them. Per germline, CDR1 SGHTA and CDR2 FQGNSA. This CDR3 contains 15 residues.

The gene calls are TRBV6-1 and TRBJ2-5, with D uncertain. V lost 5 bases and J 5 bases, leaving 9 bases between the germline ends. Germline V gives CDR1 MNHNS, CDR2 SASEGT. This CDR3 spans 12 amino acids. CDR3 nucleotides: TGTGCCAGCAGTAAGAGCTGGGAGACCCAGTACTTC. Translated, it gives CASSKSWETQYF.

The chain combines TRBV2 with TRBJ1-1, with a weak D call TRBD1 (5 bases). V was shortened by 7 bases and J by 5 bases, with 8 bases between the two germline ends. The CDR3 contains 11 residues. Germline V gene data show CDR1 as SNHLY and CDR2 as FYNNEI. CDR3 region: CASMGETEAFF. The CDR3 DNA is TGTGCCAGCATGGGGGAGACTGAAGCTTTCTTT.